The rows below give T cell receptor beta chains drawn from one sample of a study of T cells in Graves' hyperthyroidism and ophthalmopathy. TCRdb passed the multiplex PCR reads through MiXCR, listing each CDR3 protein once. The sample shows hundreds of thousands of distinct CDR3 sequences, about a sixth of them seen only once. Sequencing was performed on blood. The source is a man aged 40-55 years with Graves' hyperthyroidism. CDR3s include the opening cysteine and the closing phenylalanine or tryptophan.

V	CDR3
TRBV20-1	CSASPTRNTEAFF
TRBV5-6	CASSLGPEGNQPQHF
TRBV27	CASSFPVGDGYTF
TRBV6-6	CASSYSSSTAYEQYF
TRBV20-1	CSARDLDRVYGYTF
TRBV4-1	CASSQEGGRKQYF
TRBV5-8	CASSLDRVQYGYTF
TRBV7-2	CASSSREMNTEAFF
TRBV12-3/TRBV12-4	CASSTAGGSTDTQYF
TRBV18	CASSPADTQYF
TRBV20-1	CSARDSTVPYNEQFF
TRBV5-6	CASSFVPPGPMNTEAFF
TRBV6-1	CASSSPYRATSNQPQHF
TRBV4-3	CASSQEGAAKNIQYF
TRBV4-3	CASSQDPRTYEQYF
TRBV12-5	CASGLLSRQGTYNEQFF
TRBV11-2	CASSPGLIYGQETQYF
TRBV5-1	CASSLAGQETQHF
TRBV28	CASSSKPPGLLSSYNEQFF
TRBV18	CASSPWAENYQETQYF
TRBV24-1	CATSDLGQSQETQYF
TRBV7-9	CASSLDPGGQDTQYF
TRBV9	CASKKNNIAPRTEAFF
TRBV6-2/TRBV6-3	CASSRTDSPYEQYF
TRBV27	CASSLAGRLNTEAFF
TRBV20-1	CSARGGGGNTIYF
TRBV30	CAWSLYNEQFF
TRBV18	CASSPDADTQYF
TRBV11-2	CASSSNYGYTF
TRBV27	CASRFRTGENSPLHF
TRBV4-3	CASSRTYYGTGSPLHF
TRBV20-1	CSASGSASGKDEQFF
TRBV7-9	CASSRTGTNQPQHF
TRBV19	CASTPRGTDTQYF
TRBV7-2	CASSLVTGPAGYTF
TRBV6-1	CASRPLPDRAWETQYF
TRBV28	CASNRGDTQYF